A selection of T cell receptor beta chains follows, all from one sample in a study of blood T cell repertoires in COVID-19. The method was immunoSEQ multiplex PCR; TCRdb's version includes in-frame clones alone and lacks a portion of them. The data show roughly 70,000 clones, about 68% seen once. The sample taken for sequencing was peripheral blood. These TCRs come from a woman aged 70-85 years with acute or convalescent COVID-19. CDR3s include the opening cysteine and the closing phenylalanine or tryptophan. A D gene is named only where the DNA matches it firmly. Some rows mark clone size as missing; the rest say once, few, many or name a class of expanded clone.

cdr3_aa: CASRPPGADGYTF; cdr3_nt: TGTGCCAGCAGACCCCCAGGGGCGGATGGCTACACCTTC; d_call: NA; v_call: TRBV6-6; clone_size: NA; j_call: TRBJ1-2
cdr3_aa: CASSPSRGSGYTF; cdr3_nt: TGTGCCAGCAGCCCCAGCAGGGGATCTGGCTACACCTTC; d_call: NA; v_call: TRBV3-1/TRBV3-2; clone_size: NA; j_call: TRBJ1-2
cdr3_aa: CASSIDGDRGTDTQYF; cdr3_nt: TGTGCCAGTAGTATAGATGGGGACAGGGGCACAGATACGCAGTATTTT; d_call: TRBD1; v_call: TRBV19; clone_size: NA; j_call: TRBJ2-3
cdr3_aa: CASSLVGTAYGYTF; cdr3_nt: TGTGCCAGCAGCTTAGTCGGGACAGCCTATGGCTACACCTTC; d_call: TRBD1; v_call: TRBV7-2; clone_size: NA; j_call: TRBJ1-2
cdr3_aa: CASSQARGGGDQPQHF; cdr3_nt: TGTGCCAGCAGCCAAGCTCGGGGAGGGGGGGATCAGCCCCAGCATTTT; d_call: NA; v_call: TRBV4-2; clone_size: NA; j_call: TRBJ1-5
cdr3_aa: CASSQDAQGANQPQHF; cdr3_nt: TGTGCCAGCAGCCAAGATGCACAGGGAGCTAATCAGCCCCAGCATTTT; d_call: NA; v_call: TRBV9; clone_size: NA; j_call: TRBJ1-5
cdr3_aa: CASSQDQGGSRGYTF; cdr3_nt: TGTGCCAGCAGCCAAGATCAGGGGGGCAGTCGTGGCTACACCTTC; d_call: TRBD1; v_call: TRBV4-2; clone_size: NA; j_call: TRBJ1-2
cdr3_aa: CAVQGAGKDTEAFF; cdr3_nt: TGTGCCGTTCAGGGGGCCGGTAAGGACACTGAAGCTTTCTTT; d_call: TRBD1; v_call: TRBV5-6; clone_size: NA; j_call: TRBJ1-1
cdr3_aa: CASSKAGPLGGNTIYF; cdr3_nt: TGTGCCAGCAGCAAAGCGGGGCCGCTGGGTGGAAACACCATATATTTT; d_call: NA; v_call: TRBV5-4; clone_size: NA; j_call: TRBJ1-3
cdr3_aa: CASSQVWSPGNEQFF; cdr3_nt: TGCGCCAGCAGCCAAGTTTGGAGTCCGGGTAATGAGCAGTTCTTC; d_call: NA; v_call: TRBV4-3; clone_size: many; j_call: TRBJ2-1
cdr3_aa: CASSGRALGTGELFF; cdr3_nt: TGTGCCAGCAGCGGGAGAGCCCTGGGCACCGGGGAGCTGTTTTTT; d_call: NA; v_call: TRBV9; clone_size: NA; j_call: TRBJ2-2
cdr3_aa: CASSSMNTGELFF; cdr3_nt: TGTGCCAGCAGCTCTATGAACACCGGGGAGCTGTTTTTT; d_call: NA; v_call: TRBV7-9; clone_size: few; j_call: TRBJ2-2
cdr3_aa: CASSQGGHTGELFF; cdr3_nt: TGTGCCAGCAGCCAAGGCGGCCACACCGGGGAGCTGTTTTTT; d_call: NA; v_call: TRBV3-1/TRBV3-2; clone_size: NA; j_call: TRBJ2-2
cdr3_aa: CASSVAGQEGYTF; cdr3_nt: TGTGCCAGCAGCGTCGCAGGGCAAGAAGGCTACACCTTC; d_call: NA; v_call: TRBV9; clone_size: NA; j_call: TRBJ1-2
cdr3_aa: CASLETSSTGELFF; cdr3_nt: TGTGCCAGCCTGGAGACTTCGAGCACCGGGGAGCTGTTTTTT; d_call: NA; v_call: TRBV2; clone_size: many; j_call: TRBJ2-2
cdr3_aa: CASSQDLSGRQYF; cdr3_nt: TGCGCCAGCAGCCAAGATCTGTCGGGAAGGCAGTACTTC; d_call: NA; v_call: TRBV4-1; clone_size: NA; j_call: TRBJ2-7
cdr3_aa: CASSLTGRGNTIYF; cdr3_nt: TGTGCCAGCAGCCTGACAGGGCGTGGAAACACCATATATTTT; d_call: TRBD1; v_call: TRBV11-3; clone_size: NA; j_call: TRBJ1-3
cdr3_aa: CASSLASAGGPQETQYF; cdr3_nt: TGTGCCAGCAGCTTGGCCTCGGCGGGGGGTCCCCAAGAGACCCAGTACTTC; d_call: TRBD2; v_call: TRBV5-4; clone_size: NA; j_call: TRBJ2-5
cdr3_aa: CASSPSWTGENTIYF; cdr3_nt: TGTGCCAGCAGTCCTTCATGGACAGGGGAAAACACCATATATTTT; d_call: TRBD1; v_call: TRBV28; clone_size: NA; j_call: TRBJ1-3
cdr3_aa: CASSGDRGIGDQPQHF; cdr3_nt: TGTGCCAGCAGTGGGGACAGGGGGATAGGTGATCAGCCCCAGCATTTT; d_call: TRBD1; v_call: TRBV2; clone_size: few; j_call: TRBJ1-5
cdr3_aa: CASSSGGTGNSPLHF; cdr3_nt: TGTGCCAGTAGCTCCGGAGGGACAGGTAATTCACCCCTCCACTTT; d_call: TRBD1; v_call: TRBV19; clone_size: NA; j_call: TRBJ1-6
cdr3_aa: CASSSTGGSGNTIYF; cdr3_nt: TGTGCCAGCAGCTCCACAGGGGGCTCTGGAAACACCATATATTTT; d_call: TRBD1; v_call: TRBV7-2; clone_size: NA; j_call: TRBJ1-3
cdr3_aa: CAWSPGTGWTGELFF; cdr3_nt: TGTGCCTGGAGCCCAGGGACAGGGTGGACCGGGGAGCTGTTTTTT; d_call: TRBD1; v_call: TRBV30; clone_size: NA; j_call: TRBJ2-2
cdr3_aa: CSVVGANSGNTIYF; cdr3_nt: TGCAGCGTTGTGGGGGCCAACTCTGGAAACACCATATATTTT; d_call: NA; v_call: TRBV29-1; clone_size: NA; j_call: TRBJ1-3
cdr3_aa: CSARDNEQYF; cdr3_nt: TGCAGTGCTAGAGATAACGAGCAGTACTTC; d_call: NA; v_call: TRBV20-1; clone_size: NA; j_call: TRBJ2-7
cdr3_aa: CASSAIRGAGELFF; cdr3_nt: TGTGCCAGCAGCGCCATACGGGGGGCCGGGGAGCTGTTTTTT; d_call: TRBD2; v_call: TRBV7-2; clone_size: NA; j_call: TRBJ2-2
cdr3_aa: CASSNPARLAGSQETQYF; cdr3_nt: TGTGCCAGCAGCAACCCGGCAAGACTAGCGGGGAGCCAAGAGACCCAGTACTTC; d_call: TRBD2; v_call: TRBV5-4; clone_size: NA; j_call: TRBJ2-5
cdr3_aa: CASSIQGAPSYEQYF; cdr3_nt: TGTGCCAGTAGTATCCAGGGGGCTCCCTCCTACGAGCAGTACTTC; d_call: TRBD1; v_call: TRBV19; clone_size: NA; j_call: TRBJ2-7
cdr3_aa: CASSLGRAGGAPAEAFF; cdr3_nt: TGTGCCAGCAGCTTAGGCCGGGCAGGGGGTGCCCCCGCTGAAGCTTTCTTT; d_call: TRBD1; v_call: TRBV13; clone_size: NA; j_call: TRBJ1-1
cdr3_aa: CASSENGLFLPNSPLHF; cdr3_nt: TGTGCCAGCAGTGAAAATGGACTTTTTTTACCGAATTCACCCCTCCACTTT; d_call: NA; v_call: TRBV6-1; clone_size: NA; j_call: TRBJ1-6
cdr3_aa: CASSLATNEKLFF; cdr3_nt: TGTGCCAGCAGCCTAGCAACTAATGAAAAACTGTTTTTT; d_call: NA; v_call: TRBV12-3/TRBV12-4; clone_size: NA; j_call: TRBJ1-4
cdr3_aa: CASSSWGGDEQFF; cdr3_nt: TGTGCCAGCAGCTCTTGGGGAGGGGATGAGCAGTTCTTC; d_call: TRBD2; v_call: TRBV7-2; clone_size: NA; j_call: TRBJ2-1